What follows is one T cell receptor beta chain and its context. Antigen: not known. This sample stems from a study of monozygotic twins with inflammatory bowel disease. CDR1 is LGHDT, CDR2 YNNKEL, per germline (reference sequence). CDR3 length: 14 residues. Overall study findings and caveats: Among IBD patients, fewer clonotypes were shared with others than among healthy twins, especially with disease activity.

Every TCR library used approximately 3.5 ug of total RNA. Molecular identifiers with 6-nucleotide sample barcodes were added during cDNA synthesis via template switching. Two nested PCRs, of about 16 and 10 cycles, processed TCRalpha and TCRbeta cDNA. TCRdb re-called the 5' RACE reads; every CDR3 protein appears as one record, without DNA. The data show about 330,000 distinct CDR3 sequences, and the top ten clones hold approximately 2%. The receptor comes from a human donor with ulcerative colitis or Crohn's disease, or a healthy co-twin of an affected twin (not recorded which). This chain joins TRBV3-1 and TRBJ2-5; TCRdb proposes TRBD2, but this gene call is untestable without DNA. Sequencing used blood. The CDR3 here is CASSHLAGGETQYF.